This TCR beta chain was documented in a study of regulatory T cells in long-lasting Graves disease. HTBI primers from iRepertoire and Arm-PCR of CDR3 regions yielded the TCR beta libraries. TCRdb re-called the multiplex PCR reads with MiXCR, one entry per CDR3 protein. The sample comprises under 800,000 distinct CDR3 sequences, around 17% of which are singletons, and roughly 18% rests with the top ten. Time point denoted: newly diagnosed GD, antithyroid drugs for less than 3 months. Following extraction of RNA from PBMCs, that RNA was used to make the TCR library. The data were also submitted as part of a second study, on T cells in Graves' hyperthyroidism and ophthalmopathy.

The specimen was peripheral blood mononuclear cells (PBMCs), collected at new diagnosis, from a patient treated with antithyroid drugs. The clonotype originates from a woman aged 25-40 years with Graves disease.

CDR3 nucleotide sequence: TGTGCCAGCAGTTTATCTAGGGGCAGGGCTCCGACTTATGAAAAACTGTTTTTT. Amino acid sequence: CASSLSRGRAPTYEKLFF. This rearrangement joins TRBV27 to TRBJ1-4; TRBD1 is a possible D gene (5 bases). Trimming shortened V by 0 bases and J by 6 bases, and 20 bases separated the two germline ends. The CDR3 consists of 18 residues. The germline gives CDR1 MNHEY, CDR2 SMNVEV (reference sequence). Supplemented by reference TRBV27 and TRBJ1-4, the full variable domain reads EAQVTQNPRYLITVTGKKLTVTCSQNMNHEYMSWYRQDPGLGLRQIYYSMNVEVTDKGDVPEGYKVSRKEKRNFPLILESPSPNQTSLYFCASSLSRGRAPTYEKLFFGSGTQLSVL.